These 25 T cell receptor beta chains came from one sample sequenced in a study of blood T cell repertoires in COVID-19. Only in-frame clones appear in the TCRdb table, and some are missing; sequencing was by immunoSEQ multiplex PCR. Seen here are just over 300,000 clones, 90% observed once, and the top ten hold approximately 4%. Sequences were obtained from PBMCs or T cells enriched from blood (not recorded which). The source of these receptors is a woman between 18 and 30 years old with acute COVID-19.

The rearrangement joins TRBV30 to TRBJ1-4; D remains ambiguous. The CDR3 length is 13 residues. CDR1 is GTSNPN, CDR2 SVGIG, per germline (reference sequence). V was trimmed by 0 bases and J by 3 bases, leaving 5 bases between them. DNA for the CDR3: TGTGCCTGGAGTGTACGGTCTAATGAAAAACTGTTTTTT. It yields the protein CAWSVRSNEKLFF.

This chain uses TRBV6-5 with TRBJ2-2, with D hard to call. Germline loops: CDR1 MNHEY, CDR2 SVGAGI. The CDR3 totals 13 residues. With 2 bases removed from V and 7 bases from J, the gap between germline ends came to 8 bases. The CDR3 DNA follows: TGTGCCAGCAGTTACGTGTCGGGCGGGGAGCTGTTTTTT. Residues: CASSYVSGGELFF.

The chain joins TRBV28 to TRBJ1-1; D perhaps matches TRBD1 (5 bases). The CDR3 runs to 14 residues. CDR1 is MDHEN, CDR2 SYDVKM, per germline. The ends were cut back, 6 bases at V and 1 base at J, with 12 bases in the middle. The CDR3 nucleotides are TGTGCCAGCAGAGTAGGGGATAGGAACACTGAAGCTTTCTTT. This codes for CASRVGDRNTEAFF.

The gene calls are TRBV7-6 and TRBJ2-1; D not resolved. The germline CDR1 and CDR2 sequences are SGHVS and FNYEAQ. The CDR3 contains 14 residues. V lost 1 base and J lost 5, with 9 bases in between. This CDR3 reads CASSLETYDNEQFF. The CDR3 DNA is TGTGCCAGCAGCTTAGAGACTTACGACAATGAGCAGTTCTTC.

This chain uses TRBV10-3 with TRBJ2-7; 7 nucleotides match TRBD1. Trimming removed 5 bases from V and 4 bases from J; junction bases left unmatched: 8. The germline V gene encodes CDR1 ENHRY and CDR2 SYGVKD. The CDR3 length is 14 residues. This CDR3 is CAISSGTENYEQYF. The CDR3 bases are TGTGCCATCAGTTCCGGGACAGAGAATTACGAGCAGTACTTC.

This clone was recorded a few times. The chain joins TRBV2 to TRBJ1-2, with no clear D. The CDR3 is made up of 11 amino acids. Looked up from germline, CDR1 is SNHLY and CDR2 is FYNNEI. With 8 bases removed from V and 6 bases from J, the gap between germline ends came to 10 bases. The CDR3 region has the DNA TGTGCCAGCGTCGGGGTGGATGGCTACACCTTC. Translation gives CASVGVDGYTF.

This clone has a handful of counts. The chain is built from TRBV29-1 and TRBJ1-2; D perhaps matches TRBD1 (5 bases). The V end was cut by 4 bases, the J end by 8 bases, with 11 bases between. Germline CDR1 SQVTM, CDR2 ANQGSEA. CDR3 length: 11 residues. CDR3 protein: CSVVGDRGYTF. The CDR3 coding sequence is TGCAGCGTTGTAGGGGATCGGGGCTACACCTTC.

The chain uses TRBV6-5 and TRBJ1-2; 7 bases are shared with TRBD1. CDR1 and CDR2 (germline): MNHEY, SVGAGI. Germline trimming cut 4 bases from V and 3 bases from J; bases unmatched to any gene: 5. The CDR3 contains 14 residues. The CDR3 spells CASSSFGQDYGYTF. The DNA for the CDR3 is TGTGCCAGCAGTTCCTTCGGACAGGACTATGGCTACACCTTC.

The genes are TRBV9 and TRBJ2-7, with 14 bases fitting TRBD2. This CDR3 has 19 residues. Trimming at V came to 4 bases and at J to 0 bases, leaving 12 bases not matched to a gene. CDR1 is SGDLS, CDR2 YYNGEE, per germline. The CDR3 DNA follows: TGTGCCAGCAGCTCCTCGGGACTAGCGGGAGCCCAGGGCTCCTACGAGCAGTACTTC. It translates to CASSSSGLAGAQGSYEQYF.

The chain joins TRBV21-1 to TRBJ1-5; the table's D call TRBD1 went unverified against the DNA. TRBV21-1 is shown as a pseudogene. CDR3 length: 16 residues. The CDR3, as DNA: TGTGCCAGCAGCAGTCCGGGACAGGGGGCTGGTCAGCCCCAGCATTTT. Its translation: CASSSPGQGAGQPQHF.

This clone was counted a single time. The DNA of the CDR3 is TGTGCCAGCAGCCAGGGGGAGGTAACTGAAGCTTTCTTT. It specifies CASSQGEVTEAFF. V is TRBV7-9 and J is TRBJ1-1; TRBD1 matches at 7 bases. The CDR3 has 13 residues. Per the germline V gene, CDR1 is SEHNR and CDR2 is FQNEAQ (reference sequence). Trimming took 5 bases from V and 5 from J; bases not matched to a gene: 5.

The V and J genes are TRBV13 and TRBJ1-3; no clear D. Trimming took off 5 bases at V and 0 bases at J, with 8 bases between the two ends. Germline V gives CDR1 PRHDT, CDR2 FYEKMQ (reference sequence). The CDR3 covers 14 residues. The CDR3 bases are TGTGCCAGCAGCCAGGCCGACTCTGGAAACACCATATATTTT. Encoded protein: CASSQADSGNTIYF.

J is TRBJ2-5 and V is TRBV19; possible D gene TRBD1, 5 bases. Deletions cut 7 bases from V and 1 base from J, with 10 bases between. This CDR3 spans 13 amino acids. From germline, CDR1 is LNHDA and CDR2 SQIVND (reference sequence). CDR3 amino acids: CASTGLGQETQYF. The CDR3 nucleotides are TGTGCCAGTACAGGGTTAGGCCAAGAGACCCAGTACTTC.

The chain couples TRBV28 to TRBJ2-1; 9 nucleotides align to TRBD1. J lost 7 bases, V lost 6 bases, and 10 bases had no gene match. The CDR3 extends over 15 amino acids. The germline V gene encodes CDR1 MDHEN and CDR2 SYDVKM. The CDR3 DNA reads as TGTGCCAGCAGACTCCACGGACAGGGGTGGAATGAGCAGTTCTTC. It yields the protein CASRLHGQGWNEQFF.

The chain links TRBV6-5 to TRBJ2-7, with 7 bases identical to TRBD1. After removal of 5 bases from V and 2 bases from J, the junction contained 9 bases not matched to a gene. The CDR3 is 15 amino acids. CDR1 and CDR2 from the germline V gene are MNHEY and SVGAGI. CDR3 region: CASSTLSGQPYEQYF. The CDR3 bases are TGTGCCAGCAGTACCCTTTCGGGACAGCCCTACGAGCAGTACTTC.

The chain uses TRBV2 and TRBJ2-2, with 16 bases lining up with TRBD2. Germline-derived CDR1 and CDR2 are SNHLY and FYNNEI. CDR3 length: 18 residues. The V segment lost 6 bases and the J segment 2 bases; nucleotides outside the gene matches: 6. The CDR3 is CASSAGTSGRANTGELFF. The CDR3 region has the DNA TGTGCCAGCAGCGCCGGGACTAGCGGGAGGGCCAACACCGGGGAGCTGTTTTTT.

The genes are TRBV5-6 and TRBJ2-7; 7 bases agree with TRBD1. The CDR3 is 14 amino acids. J gave up 2 bases and V 5 bases, and 7 bases lay outside the gene matches. Per the germline V gene, CDR1 is SGHDT and CDR2 is YYEEEE. In DNA, the CDR3 is TGTGCCAGCAGAAAGGGGGCCTGGACCTACGAGCAGTACTTC. It codes for CASRKGAWTYEQYF.

The genes are TRBV25-1 and TRBJ1-2; 7 bases are a match to TRBD1. This CDR3 has 15 amino acids. Germline CDR1 is MGHDK and CDR2 is SYGVNS. V lost 1 base and J lost 4; bases outside the gene matches: 6. The CDR3 bases are TGTGCCAGCAGTGAATCCGGGACAGAGCTCTATGGCTACACCTTC. Translation gives CASSESGTELYGYTF.

V and J are TRBV18 and TRBJ1-1, with D possibly matching TRBD1 (6 bases). This CDR3 contains 13 residues. Germline V lookup: CDR1 KGHSH, CDR2 LQKENI. V lost 0 bases and J 11 bases, leaving 13 bases between the germline ends. CDR3 sequence (DNA): TGTGCCAGCTCACCACCTTCACAGGGTCTCGCTTTCTTT. It codes for CASSPPSQGLAFF.

This clone was observed a single time. This chain uses TRBV21-1 with TRBJ1-5; the table's TRBD1 call for D was not verified on the DNA. TRBV21-1 is marked as a pseudogene. The CDR3 has 17 amino acids. The CDR3 coding sequence is TGTGCCAGCAGCAACGGGGGACAGGGGAGAAGCAATCAGCCCCAGCATTTT. Residues: CASSNGGQGRSNQPQHF.

The chain recombines TRBV2 with TRBJ1-4; TRBD1 is a possible D gene (5 bases). V was cut by 6 bases and J by 7 bases, with 12 bases left in between. Germline V CDR1 and CDR2: SNHLY, FYNNEI. CDR3 length: 13 amino acids. The CDR3 DNA is TGTGCCAGCAGGCAGGGTTTGGGTGAAAAACTGTTTTTT. Residues: CASRQGLGEKLFF.

V gene TRBV19 combines with J gene TRBJ2-7, with TRBD1 matching over 8 bases. Per the germline V gene, CDR1 is LNHDA and CDR2 is SQIVND (reference sequence). The CDR3 length is 14 residues. Germline trimming cut 4 bases from V and 3 bases from J; bases unmatched to any gene: 5. The CDR3 region has the DNA TGTGCCAGTAGTACAGGACAGGGAATCTACGAGCAGTACTTC. Translated, it gives CASSTGQGIYEQYF.

J is TRBJ1-5 and V is TRBV28, with 9 bases aligning to TRBD1. Trimming at V came to 8 bases and at J to 5 bases, leaving 4 bases not matched to a gene. Per germline, CDR1 MDHEN and CDR2 SYDVKM. This CDR3 has 13 residues. The CDR3 loop reads CASLGTGYQPQHF. The CDR3 coding sequence is TGTGCCAGCCTCGGGACAGGGTATCAGCCCCAGCATTTT.

Here the CDR3 DNA reads TGTGCCAGCAGCGGACTGGACAGGGAGCGAAATGAAAAACTGTTTTTT. Amino acids: CASSGLDRERNEKLFF. V and J are TRBV9 and TRBJ1-4, with 8 positions matching TRBD1. This CDR3 has 16 residues. Unmatched junction bases numbered 9, after V lost 3 bases and J lost 5 bases. Germline values: CDR1 SGDLS, CDR2 YYNGEE.

J is TRBJ1-3 and V is TRBV6-5, with no clear D. Trimming stripped 0 bases from V and 1 base from J, with 7 bases between. CDR1 is MNHEY and CDR2 is SVGAGI in the germline V gene. The CDR3 is made up of 15 amino acids. CDR3 sequence: CASSYSPVSGNTIYF. CDR3 bases: TGTGCCAGCAGTTACTCGCCGGTGTCTGGAAACACCATATATTTT.